The 30 T cell receptor beta chains listed next were all sequenced from one sample in a study of T cell changes during pregnancy in multiple sclerosis. TCRdb's copy holds only in-frame clones and misses some; the assay was immunoSEQ multiplex PCR. The top ten hold roughly 0.42% of the sample, which has over 25,000 clones, roughly 90% seen once. This specimen consisted of CD4+ T cells from peripheral blood mononuclear cells, obtained in the second trimester of pregnancy. The receptor set was obtained from a female donor in good health, enrolled as a control in a pregnancy study.

The CDR3 spells CASSWTSGSYEQYF. CDR3 DNA: TGTGCCAGCAGTTGGACTAGCGGGAGCTACGAGCAGTACTTC. This chain links TRBV6-5 with TRBJ2-7, with TRBD2 identical over 13 bases. The V gene end was trimmed by 4 bases and the J gene end by 3 bases; junction bases not matched to a gene: 0. Germline-derived CDR1 and CDR2 are MNHEY and SVGAGI. The CDR3 has 14 residues.

This clone has only one observation. V usage is TRBV7-9 and J usage is TRBJ2-3, with TRBD2 as a possible D gene (6 bases). The CDR3 length is 17 residues. The germline V gene has CDR1 SEHNR and CDR2 FQNEAQ (reference sequence). V was pared by 1 base and J by 7 bases, with 21 bases between. CDR3 residues: CASSLGGLAGPLHTQYF. CDR3 bases: TGTGCCAGCAGCTTAGGGGGCTTGGCGGGACCCCTCCATACGCAGTATTTT. Supplemented by reference TRBV7-9 and TRBJ2-3, the full variable domain reads DTGVSQNPRHKITKRGQNVTFRCDPISEHNRLYWYRQTLGQGPEFLTYFQNEAQLEKSRLLSDRFSAERPKGSFSTLEIQRTEQGDSAMYLCASSLGGLAGPLHTQYFGPGTRLTVL.

The chain combines TRBV30 with TRBJ2-5, with 14 bases identical to TRBD2. The CDR3 sequence is 16 residues long. The V gene end was trimmed by 2 bases and the J gene end by 10 bases; junction bases not matched to a gene: 12. CDR1 is GTSNPN and CDR2 is SVGIG in the germline V gene (reference sequence). The CDR3 protein is CAWSSYGLAGGLGQYF. The CDR3, as DNA: TGTGCCTGGAGTTCCTACGGACTAGCGGGGGGCCTGGGCCAGTACTTC.

The chain carries TRBV2 and TRBJ2-5; 7 positions match TRBD2. The germline CDR1 and CDR2 sequences are SNHLY and FYNNEI. Trimming at V came to 8 bases and at J to 5 bases, leaving 14 bases not matched to a gene. There are 15 residues in the CDR3. The chain's CDR3 is CASGPPTSSFETQYF. The CDR3 DNA sequence: TGTGCCAGCGGCCCCCCGACTAGCTCTTTCGAGACCCAGTACTTC.

Remarks on this clone: The junction departs from germline at one end; a sequencing error may be responsible. The chain uses TRBV4-2 and TRBJ2-7; 8 nucleotides agree with TRBD2. CDR1 and CDR2 (germline): LGHNA, YNFKEQ. The CDR3 is made up of 15 amino acids. CDR3 coding DNA: TGTGCCGGCAGCCAATTCAGCGGGGGAAACTACGAGCAGTACTTC. It yields the protein CAGSQFSGGNYEQYF.

The chain couples TRBV6-5 to TRBJ1-1; D possibly corresponds to TRBD1 (6 bases). V lost 2 bases, J lost 8 bases, and 12 bases lay in between. The CDR3 contains 13 residues. Germline V CDR1 and CDR2: MNHEY, SVGAGI. CDR3 protein: CASSYASGTEAFF. The CDR3 DNA reads TGTGCCAGCAGTTACGCCTCCGGGACAGAAGCTTTCTTT.

This chain joins TRBV12-5 and TRBJ2-3; 8 bases are a match to TRBD2. The V segment lost 3 bases and the J segment 10 bases; nucleotides outside the gene matches: 3. The length of the CDR3 is 12 residues. Germline V gene sequence: CDR1 LGHNT, CDR2 FRNRAP. The DNA of the CDR3 is TGTGCTAGTGGTTTACGGGAGGGCGCGCAGTATTTT. It codes for CASGLREGAQYF.

The V call is TRBV7-9, the J call TRBJ2-1; 8 bases are shared with TRBD1. Trimming removed 5 bases from V and 4 bases from J; junction bases left unmatched: 7. The CDR3 runs to 15 residues. Germline V lookup: CDR1 SEHNR, CDR2 FQNEAQ (reference sequence). This chain's CDR3 is CASSLRTGTYNEQFF. The DNA of the CDR3 is TGTGCCAGCAGCCTTCGGACAGGGACTTACAATGAGCAGTTCTTC.

The rearrangement uses TRBV5-5 and TRBJ2-3; 11 bases agree with TRBD2. Germline CDR1 and CDR2: SGHKS and YYEKEE (reference sequence). With V trimmed by 4 bases and J by 4 bases, 8 bases remained unmatched. The CDR3 loop spans 16 amino acids. The CDR3 sequence: CASSQLPGLAADTQYF. CDR3 nucleotide sequence: TGTGCCAGCAGCCAACTCCCGGGACTAGCGGCAGATACGCAGTATTTT.

The rearrangement uses TRBV29-1 and TRBJ1-2, with 7 bases lining up with TRBD1. Per germline, CDR1 SQVTM and CDR2 ANQGSEA. V shed 6 bases and J 2 bases; nucleotides not matched to a gene: 15. The length of the CDR3 is 16 residues. The CDR3 DNA is TGCAGCGTACTCGGGTCAGGGGGGAGAACAAACTATGGCTACACCTTC. Encoded protein: CSVLGSGGRTNYGYTF.

Regarding this clone: At one end, the junction sequence differs from germline, possibly due to a read error. V usage is TRBV7-7 and J usage is TRBJ2-7; 11 nucleotides align to TRBD2. Germline CDR1 and CDR2: SSHAT and FNYEAQ (reference sequence). The CDR3 sequence is 15 residues long. CDR3 nucleotide sequence: TGTGCTAGCAGCTCGGGGACTAGCGGTGCCTACGAGCAGTACTTC. Its translation: CASSSGTSGAYEQYF.

This clone was seen once. The chain joins TRBV15 to TRBJ2-3; TRBD2 aligns across 8 bases. Trimming cost V 4 bases and J 4 bases; bases outside gene matches: 10. Germline assignment: CDR1 LNHNV and CDR2 YYDKDF (reference sequence). The CDR3 has 16 amino acids. CDR3 loop: CATSNHEREFADTQYF. The DNA for the CDR3 is TGTGCCACCAGCAACCATGAGCGGGAGTTTGCAGATACGCAGTATTTT. The full variable domain, completed using reference TRBV15 and TRBJ2-3, is DAMVIQNPRYQVTQFGKPVTLSCSQTLNHNVMYWYQQKSSQAPKLLFHYYDKDFNNEADTPDNFQSRRPNTSFCFLDIRSPGLGDTAMYLCATSNHEREFADTQYFGPGTRLTVL.

CDR3: CASSPGDWTEAFF. CDR3 bases: TGTGCCAGCAGCCCGGGGGATTGGACTGAAGCTTTCTTT. The chain carries TRBV4-2 and TRBJ1-1, with a tentative D call TRBD1 (5 bases). Between the trimmed V and J ends, which lost 4 bases and 5 bases, there was a span of 11 bases. The CDR3 extends over 13 amino acids. Germline values: CDR1 LGHNA, CDR2 YNFKEQ.

The rearrangement uses TRBV7-9 and TRBJ1-2; unclear D gene. There are 14 residues in the CDR3. V lost 1 base to trimming and J lost 3 bases, with 9 bases between them. Per germline, CDR1 SEHNR and CDR2 FQNEAQ (reference sequence). The CDR3 DNA follows: TGTGCCAGCAGCTTAGGCCACAGCTACTATGGCTACACCTTC. It yields the protein CASSLGHSYYGYTF.

This sequence joins TRBV15 and TRBJ2-3, with D unresolved. V lost 0 bases and J lost 2, with 12 bases in between. Germline CDR1 LNHNV, CDR2 YYDKDF (reference sequence). The CDR3 spans 16 residues. The CDR3 spells CATSRDLSTYTDTQYF. The CDR3 nucleotides are TGTGCCACCAGCAGAGATTTATCCACTTACACAGATACGCAGTATTTT.

V usage is TRBV7-9 and J usage is TRBJ2-1; 10 nucleotides match TRBD2. This CDR3 contains 16 residues. The germline V gene encodes CDR1 SEHNR and CDR2 FQNEAQ (reference sequence). V lost 1 base and J lost 9; bases outside the gene matches: 9. DNA for the CDR3: TGTGCCAGCAGCTTAGTTGTCGGGACTAGCGTGGGTGAGCAGTTCTTC. Encoded protein: CASSLVVGTSVGEQFF.

The chain carries TRBV4-3 and TRBJ2-3; TRBD2 agrees at 16 bases. The V gene's germline CDR1 is LGHNA and CDR2 YSLEER. V dropped 0 bases and J dropped 2; count of bases not matched to a gene: 8. The CDR3 runs 20 residues. CDR3 loop: CASSQDVGTSGGVYTDTQYF. For the CDR3, the DNA is TGCGCCAGCAGCCAAGATGTAGGGACTAGCGGGGGGGTGTACACAGATACGCAGTATTTT.

The gene calls are TRBV2 and TRBJ2-7; a weak D match, TRBD2 (6 bases). Trimming took 6 bases from V and 0 from J, leaving 6 bases between them. Germline assignment: CDR1 SNHLY and CDR2 FYNNEI. CDR3 length equals 12 residues. The CDR3 nucleotides read TGTGCCAGCAGGGACTACTCCTACGAGCAGTACTTC. Its protein is CASRDYSYEQYF.

This chain joins TRBV9 and TRBJ2-5, with 12 bases lining up with TRBD2. The CDR3 has 15 residues. The trim removed 2 bases at V and 5 bases at J, leaving 4 bases unmatched. The germline CDR1 and CDR2 sequences are SGDLS and YYNGEE. The CDR3 loop is CASSVTSGGWETQYF. The CDR3 coding sequence is TGTGCCAGCAGCGTGACTAGCGGGGGCTGGGAGACCCAGTACTTC. The complete variable domain, with remaining parts taken from reference TRBV9 and TRBJ2-5, reads DSGVTQTPKHLITATGQRVTLRCSPRSGDLSVYWYQQSLDQGLQFLIQYYNGEERAKGNILERFSAQQFPDLHSELNLSSLELGDSALYFCASSVTSGGWETQYFGPGTRLLVL.

This clone was observed once. The V and J genes are TRBV18 and TRBJ2-1; TRBD2 aligns across 9 bases. Germline V CDR1 and CDR2: KGHSH, LQKENI. V gave up 3 bases and J gave up 8 bases; unmatched junction bases: 11. The CDR3 is made up of 16 amino acids. The CDR3: CASSPERRGGGYEQFF. The DNA for the CDR3 is TGTGCCAGCTCACCGGAACGGCGGGGGGGCGGCTATGAGCAGTTCTTC.

The gene calls are TRBV5-1 and TRBJ2-7; 7 bases align to TRBD1. Germline V gene sequence: CDR1 SGHRS, CDR2 YFSETQ. The CDR3 runs to 15 residues. V lost 0 bases and J lost 7; bases outside the gene matches: 10. CDR3 amino acids: CASSLGETGPGEQYF. The CDR3 DNA reads as TGCGCCAGCAGCTTGGGAGAGACAGGGCCGGGGGAGCAGTACTTC.

The rearrangement uses TRBV10-3 and TRBJ1-1; a weak D match, TRBD1 (6 bases). The germline V and J ends were trimmed by 2 bases and 4 bases, with 14 bases remaining between them. Germline V gene sequence: CDR1 ENHRY, CDR2 SYGVKD. This CDR3 is 15 amino acids long. The CDR3 protein is CAISEPQGQGTEAFF. For the CDR3, the DNA is TGTGCCATCAGTGAGCCCCAGGGGCAGGGCACTGAAGCTTTCTTT.

The genes are TRBV7-2 and TRBJ2-2; TRBD2 agrees at 16 bases. The V gene end was trimmed by 5 bases and the J gene end by 1 base; junction bases not matched to a gene: 7. The CDR3 spans 19 residues. The germline gives CDR1 SGHTA, CDR2 FQGNSA. The CDR3 DNA follows: TGTGCCAGCAGCATATGGGGACTAGCGGGGGGGAAGAACACCGGGGAGCTGTTTTTT. Protein sequence: CASSIWGLAGGKNTGELFF.

This clone was seen a single time. J is TRBJ2-1 and V is TRBV23-1, with 15 nucleotides matching TRBD2. TRBV23-1 is known as an ORF, though its function is uncertain. This CDR3 has 18 amino acids. The V gene end was trimmed by 3 bases and the J gene end by 8 bases; junction bases not matched to a gene: 11. The CDR3 sequence: CASSHRGLAGGPEDEQFF. The CDR3 DNA is TGCGCCAGCAGTCACCGAGGACTAGCGGGAGGGCCGGAGGATGAGCAGTTCTTC.

This sequence joins TRBV29-1 and TRBJ2-7; the match to TRBD1 covers 11 bases. There are 14 residues in the CDR3. The germline V gene has CDR1 SQVTM and CDR2 ANQGSEA. V gave up 5 bases and J gave up 3 bases; unmatched junction bases: 6. The CDR3 region has the DNA TGCAGCGTTTCGGTTGGGACAGGGGGCTACGAGCAGTACTTC. It codes for CSVSVGTGGYEQYF.

This chain uses TRBV6-1 with TRBJ1-1, with D maybe TRBD1 (5 bases). Germline CDR1 reads MNHNS; CDR2 reads SASEGT. The CDR3 contains 12 residues. The germline V and J ends were trimmed by 11 bases and 1 base, with 11 bases remaining between them. The CDR3 loop reads CASRQSNTEAFF. CDR3 nucleotide sequence: TGTGCCTCGCGACAGTCGAACACTGAAGCTTTCTTT.

The chain is built from TRBV7-8 and TRBJ2-2; 15 bases are shared with TRBD2. The V and J ends lost 1 base and 6 bases, in that order; junction bases with no gene match: 3. In germline, CDR1 is SGHVS, CDR2 FQNEAQ. The CDR3 runs 17 residues. In nucleotides, the CDR3 is TGTGCCAGCAGCTTAGGGGGACTAGCGGGAGGACCCGGGGAGCTGTTTTTT. Its protein is CASSLGGLAGGPGELFF.

This chain joins TRBV5-1 and TRBJ2-1, with 9 bases lining up with TRBD2. After removal of 0 bases from V and 9 bases from J, the junction contained 13 bases not matched to a gene. The CDR3 runs to 17 residues. The germline V gene encodes CDR1 SGHRS and CDR2 YFSETQ. The CDR3 loop reads CASSLGGSAGGPGEQFF. The DNA for the CDR3 is TGCGCCAGCAGCTTGGGCGGGTCGGCGGGGGGGCCCGGTGAGCAGTTCTTC.

The gene calls are TRBV29-1 and TRBJ2-1, with TRBD2 identical over 8 bases. Germline V CDR1 and CDR2: SQVTM, ANQGSEA. V was clipped by 7 bases and J by 9 bases; unmatched bases: 11. This CDR3 spans 13 amino acids. Written as DNA, the CDR3 is TGCAGCGCAGGACTAGCCGGGAGGGGTGAGCAGTTCTTC. Translation: CSAGLAGRGEQFF.

This clone has just one count. The chain is built from TRBV19 and TRBJ1-5; no firm D call. With 5 bases removed from V and 6 bases from J, the gap between germline ends came to 14 bases. The CDR3 contains 14 residues. Germline V gene data show CDR1 as LNHDA and CDR2 as SQIVND (reference sequence). DNA for the CDR3: TGTGCCAGTAGTTATCCCGTTTCGGGTCAGCCCCAGCATTTT. It encodes CASSYPVSGQPQHF.